Listed below are T cell receptor beta chains from one sample, sequenced in a study of cytomegalovirus exposure and HLA in healthy donors. The repertoire was sequenced with immunoSEQ multiplex PCR; TCRdb's copy has only in-frame clones and lacks some. The data contain 150,000 to 200,000 clones, about 79% of them singletons. Sequences were obtained from PBMCs. The receptors were sampled from a woman aged 25 to 45 in good health and CMV-seropositive. The CDR3 runs from the conserved cysteine through the conserved F or W. A D gene is named only where the DNA matches it firmly. Some rows have no size entry. The others give once, few or many, or a class for an expanded clone.

V,J,size,D,DNA,CDR3
TRBV11-2,TRBJ2-3,-,TRBD2,TGTGCCAGCAGCTTAGATATGGAGGGAGGGCCCACAGATACGCAGTATTTT,CASSLDMEGGPTDTQYF
TRBV7-9,TRBJ2-2,once,-,TGTGCCAGCAGCTTTCCCCGACACAACCCGAAGGACACCGGGGAGCTGTTTTTT,CASSFPRHNPKDTGELFF
TRBV10-3,TRBJ1-2,-,-,TGTGCCATCAGTGAAGGGGCGTTTAACTATGGCTACACCTTC,CAISEGAFNYGYTF
TRBV19,TRBJ2-1,-,-,TGTGCCAGTGAAAAGGAGGGCTCCTACAATGAGCAGTTCTTC,CASEKEGSYNEQFF
TRBV20-1,TRBJ2-7,-,-,TGCAGTGCTCTTAACATCTACGAGCAGTACTTC,CSALNIYEQYF
TRBV7-2,TRBJ2-7,-,-,TGTGCCAGCAGCCTCCAGGTCCCTAGCTCCTACGAGCAGTACTTC,CASSLQVPSSYEQYF
TRBV6-1,TRBJ2-7,-,TRBD2,TGTGCCAGCGGGGGACTAGTCACTGACGAGCAGTACTTC,CASGGLVTDEQYF
TRBV28,TRBJ1-1,-,-,TGTGCCAGCATGGATTTGTTATCAGCGGCTGAAGCTTTCTTT,CASMDLLSAAEAFF
TRBV27,TRBJ1-1,-,TRBD1,TGTGCCAGCAGTCCCGGACAGGGGACTGAAGCTTTCTTT,CASSPGQGTEAFF
TRBV5-6,TRBJ1-2,once,-,TGTGCCAGCAGCTTGGTGGGGGGTAATGGCTACACCTTC,CASSLVGGNGYTF
TRBV29-1,TRBJ1-1,few,-,TGCAGCGTTGGGGAGCGCACTGAAGCTTTCTTT,CSVGERTEAFF
TRBV9,TRBJ1-4,many,TRBD1,TGTGCCAGCAACTCCGCGGGACAGTCTGATGAAAAACTGTTTTTT,CASNSAGQSDEKLFF
TRBV28,TRBJ2-1,-,TRBD2,TGTGCCGCGGGAGTAGCGGGTTTAAACAATGAGCAGTTCTTC,CAAGVAGLNNEQFF
TRBV5-1,TRBJ2-1,once,TRBD2,TGCGCCAGCAGCCGAGCGGTAGCGGGAGCAGGCGATGAGCAGTTCTTC,CASSRAVAGAGDEQFF
TRBV27,TRBJ2-7,-,TRBD1,TGTGCCAGCAAAGGACAGGGAAGGTCCTACGAGCAGTACTTC,CASKGQGRSYEQYF
TRBV30,TRBJ1-2,-,-,TGTGCCTGGAGTAGAGATAGTTATGGCTACACCTTC,CAWSRDSYGYTF
TRBV18,TRBJ1-5,-,TRBD1,TGTGCCAGCTCACCTTCCGAGACAGGGTATAGCAATCAGCCCCAGCATTTT,CASSPSETGYSNQPQHF
TRBV28,TRBJ2-7,few,TRBD1,TGTGCCACCAGAGTAGACAGGGGGACGTACGAGCAGTACTTC,CATRVDRGTYEQYF
TRBV29-1,TRBJ2-1,-,-,TGCAGCGTTGATCCCGGGAGAGAATATGAGCAGTTCTTC,CSVDPGREYEQFF
TRBV2,TRBJ2-3,-,TRBD2,TGTGCCAGCAGGGTACGGGAGGGCCGCACAGATACGCAGTATTTT,CASRVREGRTDTQYF
TRBV6-1,TRBJ1-5,once,-,TGTGCCAGCAGTGAGCTAGCCTCGAGACAGCCCCAGCATTTT,CASSELASRQPQHF
TRBV27,TRBJ2-1,-,-,TGTGCCAGCAGTTGGACTGGAAACAATGAGCAGTTCTTC,CASSWTGNNEQFF
TRBV7-8,TRBJ2-7,-,TRBD1,TGTGCCAGCAGCCCTCCGGGACAGCCACCTTCCTACGAGCAGTACTTC,CASSPPGQPPSYEQYF
TRBV29-1,TRBJ2-7,-,-,TGCAGCGTGGGGGACACGTCCTACGAGCAGTACTTC,CSVGDTSYEQYF
TRBV29-1,TRBJ2-3,-,-,TGCAGCTCAACCTCCGGGAGTACTTCGGATACGCAGTATTTT,CSSTSGSTSDTQYF
TRBV29-1,TRBJ2-7,-,TRBD1,TGCAGCGTTGCTCGGACAGGGAGGATCTACGAGCAGTACTTC,CSVARTGRIYEQYF
TRBV28,TRBJ2-1,-,-,TGTGCCAGCAGCTTTTTAACCGGGACTTTTCTCTTC,CASSFLTGTFLF
TRBV5-5,TRBJ1-5,-,-,TGTGCCAGCAGCTCGGGGGACAATCAGCCCCAGCATTTT,CASSSGDNQPQHF